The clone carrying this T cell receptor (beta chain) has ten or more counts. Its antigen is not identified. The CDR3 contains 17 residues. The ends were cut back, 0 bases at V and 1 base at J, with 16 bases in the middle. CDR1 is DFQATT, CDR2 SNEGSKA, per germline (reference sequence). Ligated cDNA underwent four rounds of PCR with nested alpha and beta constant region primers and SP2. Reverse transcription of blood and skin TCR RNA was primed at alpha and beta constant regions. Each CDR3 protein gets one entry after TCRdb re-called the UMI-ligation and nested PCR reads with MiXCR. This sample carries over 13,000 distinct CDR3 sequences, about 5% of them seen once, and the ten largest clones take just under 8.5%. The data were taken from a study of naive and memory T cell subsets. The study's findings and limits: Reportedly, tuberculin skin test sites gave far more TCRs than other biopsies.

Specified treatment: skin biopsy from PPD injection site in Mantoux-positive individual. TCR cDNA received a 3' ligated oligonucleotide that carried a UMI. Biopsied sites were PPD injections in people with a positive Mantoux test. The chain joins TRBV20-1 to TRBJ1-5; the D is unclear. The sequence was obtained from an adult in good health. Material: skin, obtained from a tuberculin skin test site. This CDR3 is CSAREGGGSQSNQPQHF. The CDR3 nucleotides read TGCAGTGCTAGAGAGGGTGGAGGGTCTCAAAGCAATCAGCCCCAGCATTTT.